This TCR beta chain was recovered during a study of spatial heterogeneity in lung cancer. Unique molecular identifiers, one per molecule, were present on every TCR cDNA molecule. TCRdb processed the 5' RACE reads anew with MiXCR; each CDR3 protein has one entry. The sample yields about 6,800 distinct CDR3 sequences, over 12% seen once. Sample time point: sample taken at primary tumor resection. The donors comprised approximately 75 untreated early-stage non-small cell lung cancer patients. Unsorted whole RNA from tumor, nontumor lung or frozen PBMC underwent sequencing. This clonotype occurred a few times. Its antigen is not identified. V lost 6 bases and J lost 4, with 15 bases in between. The V gene's germline CDR1 is SQVTM and CDR2 ANQGSEA. The CDR3 runs 13 residues. Study findings and constraints: The number of expanded tumor alpha and beta chains correlated with mutation number. Expanded TCRs classified as ubiquitous or regional were counted, and these counts tracked ubiquitous and regional nonsynonymous mutations, respectively.

Sequencing used lung tumor tissue, obtained at surgery. The sequence was obtained from a male donor with early-stage non-small cell lung cancer. This chain joins TRBV29-1 and TRBJ2-5, with D perhaps TRBD1 (6 bases). CDR3 nucleotide sequence: TGCAGCGTCTCCGCCAGGGGTACAGAGACCCAGTACTTC. This translates into CSVSARGTETQYF.